The source of this T cell receptor (beta chain) is a study of T cells after yellow fever vaccination. The study, taken as a whole, reports: There was a possibility that FACS-sorted repertoires contained abundant clonotypes contaminating from the bulk population. The secondary response peaked faster, at day 5 versus 15, but was weaker.

5'RACE template switching added a universal primer site and UMIs to TCR cDNA. From the 5' RACE reads, TCRdb called clonotypes with MiXCR, one entry per CDR3 protein. This sample has 300,000 to 400,000 distinct CDR3 sequences, with around 10% found just once. The CDR3 covers 13 residues. Trimming at V came to 7 bases and at J to 2 bases, leaving 4 bases not matched to a gene. With respect to this clonotype: What it binds is not known.

The material was CD4+ T cells sorted from PBMCs, obtained 45 days after the yellow fever booster vaccination. The chain joins TRBV12-3 or TRBV12-4 to TRBJ2-5; 7 nucleotides line up with TRBD1. This clonotype was sampled from a man between 18 and 35 years old who received the YFV17D yellow fever vaccine. CDR3 residues: CASNTGQQETQYF. As DNA, the CDR3 is TGTGCCAGCAATACGGGACAGCAAGAGACCCAGTACTTC.